This is a list of T cell receptor beta chains from one sample in a study of blood T cell repertoires in COVID-19. Profiling relied on immunoSEQ multiplex PCR, and the TCRdb table lists in-frame clones only, not all of them. This repertoire shows about 150,000 clones, around 83% found once; its top ten account for 12%. Sequencing was done on a sample of peripheral blood. The receptors were gathered from a woman aged 60-75 years with COVID-19, enrolled during active disease. Each CDR3 is given with its conserved first and last residue. The D gene is left open where the match is weak. Not all rows give a size; the values are once, few, many and, for expanded clones, a class.

J: TRBJ1-1; length: 12; V: TRBV13; size: -; D: TRBD1; CDR3: CASSLGGRGAFF; DNA: TGTGCCAGCAGCTTAGGGGGCAGGGGGGCTTTCTTT
J: TRBJ2-2; length: 18; V: TRBV9; size: many; D: TRBD1; CDR3: CASSVELWGTGGTGELFF; DNA: TGTGCCAGCAGCGTAGAATTATGGGGGACAGGAGGGACCGGGGAGCTGTTTTTT
J: TRBJ1-2; length: 12; V: TRBV9; size: -; D: TRBD1; CDR3: CASSAQGLGYTF; DNA: TGTGCCAGCAGCGCACAGGGGCTTGGCTACACCTTC
J: TRBJ1-1; length: 15; V: TRBV7-8; size: -; D: TRBD1; CDR3: CASSLDGTGVTEAFF; DNA: TGTGCCAGCAGCTTAGATGGGACAGGGGTCACTGAAGCTTTCTTT
J: TRBJ2-1; length: 17; V: TRBV7-2; size: -; D: TRBD2; CDR3: CASSSTFLAGGYNEQFF; DNA: TGTGCCAGCAGCTCGACGTTCCTAGCGGGAGGGTACAATGAGCAGTTCTTC
J: TRBJ2-7; length: 17; V: TRBV12-5; size: -; D: TRBD2; CDR3: CASGEALGLAGGYEQYF; DNA: TGTGCTAGTGGGGAAGCCCTGGGACTAGCGGGAGGCTACGAGCAGTACTTC
J: TRBJ2-7; length: 15; V: TRBV5-5; size: few; D: -; CDR3: CASSFPGLRSYEQYF; DNA: TGTGCCAGCAGCTTCCCCGGACTGCGCTCCTACGAGCAGTACTTC
J: TRBJ1-1; length: 12; V: TRBV18; size: -; D: -; CDR3: CASSNSNTEAFF; DNA: TGTGCCAGCTCAAACTCGAACACTGAAGCTTTCTTT
J: TRBJ1-2; length: 15; V: TRBV6-5; size: -; D: -; CDR3: CASSYSRGGASGYTF; DNA: TGTGCCAGCAGTTACTCTCGGGGGGGGGCGAGTGGCTACACCTTC
J: TRBJ1-1; length: 13; V: TRBV7-9; size: -; D: -; CDR3: CASSPPAVVEAFF; DNA: TGTGCCAGCAGCCCGCCGGCGGTGGTTGAAGCTTTCTTT
J: TRBJ2-1; length: 14; V: TRBV7-3; size: once; D: -; CDR3: CASSPRTEYNEQFF; DNA: TGTGCCAGCAGCCCCCGGACAGAGTACAATGAGCAGTTCTTC
J: TRBJ2-4; length: 15; V: TRBV7-9; size: -; D: TRBD1; CDR3: CASSSEGGLENIQYF; DNA: TGTGCCAGCAGCTCGGAAGGGGGCTTGGAAAACATTCAGTACTTC
J: TRBJ1-2; length: 12; V: TRBV29-1; size: -; D: TRBD1; CDR3: CSVERTGGRYTF; DNA: TGCAGCGTTGAGAGGACAGGGGGTCGTTACACCTTC
J: TRBJ1-2; length: 15; V: TRBV3-1/TRBV3-2; size: -; D: TRBD1; CDR3: CASSHSGQGGYGYTF; DNA: TGTGCCAGCAGCCATTCAGGACAGGGGGGCTATGGCTACACCTTC
J: TRBJ1-3; length: 16; V: TRBV4-2; size: -; D: -; CDR3: CASSQMSGSSGNTIYF; DNA: TGTGCCAGCAGCCAAATGTCGGGGTCCTCTGGAAACACCATATATTTT
J: TRBJ1-3; length: 15; V: TRBV30; size: -; D: -; CDR3: CAWSAPDVGTNTIYF; DNA: TGTGCCTGGAGCGCCCCTGACGTGGGCACGAACACCATATATTTT
J: TRBJ2-7; length: 12; V: TRBV2; size: -; D: -; CDR3: CASRWSSYEQYF; DNA: TGTGCCAGCCGGTGGAGCTCCTACGAGCAGTACTTC
J: TRBJ1-2; length: 16; V: TRBV7-2; size: -; D: -; CDR3: CASSPTAGVRNYGYTF; DNA: TGTGCCAGCAGCCCGACCGCAGGGGTACGTAACTATGGCTACACCTTC
J: TRBJ1-2; length: 15; V: TRBV5-1; size: -; D: -; CDR3: CASSLDLTTYYGYTF; DNA: TGCGCCAGCAGCTTGGATCTCACAACCTACTATGGCTACACCTTC
J: TRBJ1-6; length: 15; V: TRBV4-1; size: -; D: TRBD1; CDR3: CASSQGGQFNSPLHF; DNA: TGCGCCAGCAGCCAAGGGGGACAGTTTAATTCACCCCTCCACTTT
J: TRBJ1-2; length: 14; V: TRBV27; size: -; D: TRBD1; CDR3: CASSNSGTGYGYTF; DNA: TGTGCCAGCAGTAACTCCGGGACAGGCTATGGCTACACCTTC
J: TRBJ1-2; length: 16; V: TRBV12-1; size: -; D: -; CDR3: CASSPPNRQAFTGYTF; DNA: TGTGCCAGCAGCCCCCCGAATCGGCAGGCGTTTACAGGCTACACCTTC
J: TRBJ1-1; length: 13; V: TRBV11-1; size: -; D: -; CDR3: CASSQTGNTEAFF; DNA: TGTGCCAGCAGCCAAACAGGGAACACTGAAGCTTTCTTT
J: TRBJ2-1; length: 15; V: TRBV5-1; size: -; D: -; CDR3: CASSSEFSSYNEQFF; DNA: TGCGCCAGCAGCTCCGAATTCAGCTCCTACAATGAGCAGTTCTTC
J: TRBJ1-5; length: 16; V: TRBV19; size: -; D: TRBD1; CDR3: CASSTLKTGGYQPQHF; DNA: TGTGCCAGTAGTACCCTAAAAACAGGGGGCTATCAGCCCCAGCATTTT
J: TRBJ1-1; length: 14; V: TRBV12-5; size: -; D: -; CDR3: CASGLGQRGTEAFF; DNA: TGTGCTAGTGGTTTGGGACAGAGGGGGACTGAAGCTTTCTTT
J: TRBJ1-1; length: 15; V: TRBV7-9; size: -; D: -; CDR3: CASSLVSPGNTEAFF; DNA: TGTGCCAGCAGCTTAGTGAGCCCGGGGAACACTGAAGCTTTCTTT
J: TRBJ1-2; length: 15; V: TRBV12-5; size: -; D: -; CDR3: CASGLSLGQNYGYTF; DNA: TGTGCTAGTGGTTTGTCCCTTGGACAGAACTATGGCTACACCTTC
J: TRBJ2-1; length: 15; V: TRBV6-5; size: -; D: -; CDR3: CASSFSSFSYNEQFF; DNA: TGTGCCAGCAGTTTTAGTTCTTTCTCCTACAATGAGCAGTTCTTC
J: TRBJ1-2; length: 15; V: TRBV18; size: -; D: TRBD1; CDR3: CASSPTGTGGRGYTF; DNA: TGTGCCAGCTCACCAACCGGGACAGGGGGCCGTGGCTACACCTTC
J: TRBJ1-3; length: 14; V: TRBV18; size: few; D: TRBD1; CDR3: CASSADRAGNTIYF; DNA: TGTGCCAGCTCAGCGGACAGGGCTGGAAACACCATATATTTT
J: TRBJ1-1; length: 16; V: TRBV2; size: -; D: TRBD1; CDR3: CASSNGAVGQGAEAFF; DNA: TGTGCCAGCAGCAATGGAGCCGTGGGACAGGGGGCTGAAGCTTTCTTT
J: TRBJ2-3; length: 16; V: TRBV3-1/TRBV3-2; size: -; D: -; CDR3: CASSQDGLYLPDTQYF; DNA: TGTGCCAGCAGCCAAGATGGACTGTACCTACCAGATACGCAGTATTTT
J: TRBJ1-1; length: 15; V: TRBV5-8; size: -; D: -; CDR3: CASSFGGNIWGPAFF; DNA: TGTGCCAGCAGCTTCGGGGGAAACATATGGGGCCCGGCTTTCTTT
J: TRBJ1-1; length: 13; V: TRBV9; size: few; D: -; CDR3: CASSEDSPTEAFF; DNA: TGTGCCAGCAGCGAGGACAGCCCTACTGAAGCTTTCTTT
J: TRBJ1-1; length: 14; V: TRBV5-5; size: -; D: -; CDR3: CASRRQEMNTEAFF; DNA: TGTGCCAGCAGACGACAGGAGATGAACACTGAAGCTTTCTTT
J: TRBJ1-2; length: 16; V: TRBV25-1; size: few; D: TRBD1; CDR3: CASSDLGTGGPSGYTF; DNA: TGTGCCAGCAGTGATCTTGGGACAGGGGGCCCCAGTGGCTACACCTTC
J: TRBJ1-5; length: 18; V: TRBV7-8; size: -; D: -; CDR3: CASSYVRSGDKGRQPQHF; DNA: TGTGCCAGCAGCTACGTCCGAAGCGGGGACAAGGGGCGCCAGCCCCAGCATTTT
J: TRBJ1-2; length: 13; V: TRBV27; size: -; D: -; CDR3: CASSMGGMDGYTF; DNA: TGTGCCAGCAGCATGGGAGGGATGGATGGCTACACCTTC
J: TRBJ1-5; length: 14; V: TRBV10-3; size: -; D: TRBD1; CDR3: CAISPGTGNQPQHF; DNA: TGTGCCATCAGCCCCGGGACAGGCAATCAGCCCCAGCATTTT